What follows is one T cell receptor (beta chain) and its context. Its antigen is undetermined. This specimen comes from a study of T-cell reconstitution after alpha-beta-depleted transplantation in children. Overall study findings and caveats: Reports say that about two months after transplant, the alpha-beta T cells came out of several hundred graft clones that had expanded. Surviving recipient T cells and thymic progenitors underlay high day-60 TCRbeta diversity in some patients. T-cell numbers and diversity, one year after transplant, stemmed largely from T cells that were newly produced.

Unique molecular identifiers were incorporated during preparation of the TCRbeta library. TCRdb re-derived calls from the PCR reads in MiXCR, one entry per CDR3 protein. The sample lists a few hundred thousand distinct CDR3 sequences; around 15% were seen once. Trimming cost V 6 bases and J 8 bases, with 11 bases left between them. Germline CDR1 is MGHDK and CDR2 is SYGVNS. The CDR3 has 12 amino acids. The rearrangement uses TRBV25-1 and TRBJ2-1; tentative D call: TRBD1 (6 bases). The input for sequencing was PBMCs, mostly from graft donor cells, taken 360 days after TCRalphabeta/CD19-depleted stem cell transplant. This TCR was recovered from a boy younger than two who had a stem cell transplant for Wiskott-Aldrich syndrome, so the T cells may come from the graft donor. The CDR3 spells CASRGGGHEQFF. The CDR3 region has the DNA TGTGCCAGCAGAGGTGGGGGCCATGAGCAGTTCTTC.